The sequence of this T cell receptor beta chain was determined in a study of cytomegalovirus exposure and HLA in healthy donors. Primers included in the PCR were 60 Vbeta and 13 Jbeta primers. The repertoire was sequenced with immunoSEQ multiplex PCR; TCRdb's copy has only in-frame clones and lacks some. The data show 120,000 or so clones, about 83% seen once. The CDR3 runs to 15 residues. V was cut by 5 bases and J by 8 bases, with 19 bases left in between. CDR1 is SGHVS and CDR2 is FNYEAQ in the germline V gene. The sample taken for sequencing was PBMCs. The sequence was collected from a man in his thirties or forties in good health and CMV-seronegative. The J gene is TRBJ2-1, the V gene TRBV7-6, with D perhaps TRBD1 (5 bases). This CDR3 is CASSPLARLGDEQFF. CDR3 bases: TGTGCCAGCAGCCCCCTTGCCAGGTTAGGGGATGAGCAGTTCTTC.